This T cell receptor beta chain was observed in a study of T cell repertoires in cytomegalovirus infection. Study context: Indications of both CMV infection and matching HLA type were provided by public TCR beta signatures. Notes on the study in general: The study found HLA-C-restricted CMV-specific TCR beta clonotypes dominating the ex vivo response.

The CDR3 consists of 14 residues. Trimming removed 1 base from V and 7 bases from J; junction bases left unmatched: 7. The V gene's germline CDR1 is SGHAT and CDR2 FQNNGV. Of note for this clonotype: Its cognate antigen is unknown.

Each CDR3 protein gets one entry after TCRdb re-called the reads with MiXCR. The profile covers approximately 700,000 distinct CDR3 sequences, with 35% to 45% appearing a single time and roughly 2.9% taken by the ten largest. Input material: PBMCs. The sequence was collected from a human donor in good health (CMV status not recorded). Some clones in this sample may be carry-over from other donors' samples. This rearrangement joins TRBV11-2 to TRBJ2-7; the match to TRBD1 covers 7 bases. The CDR3 reads CASSLGQGDREQYF. DNA of the CDR3: TGTGCCAGCAGCTTAGGACAGGGTGATAGGGAGCAGTACTTC. The full variable domain, its missing parts supplied by reference TRBV11-2 and TRBJ2-7, is EAGVAQSPRYKIIEKRQSVAFWCNPISGHATLYWYQQILGQGPKLLIQFQNNGVVDDSQLPKDRFSAERLKGVDSTLKIQPAKLEDSAVYLCASSLGQGDREQYFGPGTRLTVT.